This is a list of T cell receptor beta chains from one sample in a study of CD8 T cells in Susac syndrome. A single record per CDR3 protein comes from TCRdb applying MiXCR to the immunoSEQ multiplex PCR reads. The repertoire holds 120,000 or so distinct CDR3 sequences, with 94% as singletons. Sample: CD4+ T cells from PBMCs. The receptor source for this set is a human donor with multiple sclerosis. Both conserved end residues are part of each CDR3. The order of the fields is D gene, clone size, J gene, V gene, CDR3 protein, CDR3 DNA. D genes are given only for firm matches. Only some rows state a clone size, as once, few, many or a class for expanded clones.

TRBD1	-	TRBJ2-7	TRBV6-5	CASRGGTGRTYEQYF	TGTGCCAGCAGAGGCGGGACAGGGCGCACTTACGAGCAGTACTTC
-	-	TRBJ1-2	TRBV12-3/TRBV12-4	CASSGGHRSNYGYTF	TGTGCCAGCAGCGGAGGACACCGCTCTAACTATGGCTACACCTTC
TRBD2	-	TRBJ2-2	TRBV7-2	CASSPRTSPGELFF	TGTGCCAGCAGCCCTCGGACTAGCCCCGGGGAGCTGTTTTTT
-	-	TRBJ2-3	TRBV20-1	CSAGGLSTDTQYF	TGCAGTGCAGGGGGGCTATCCACAGATACGCAGTATTTT
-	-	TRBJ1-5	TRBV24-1	CATSDGDSNQPQHF	TGTGCCACCAGTGACGGGGATAGCAATCAGCCCCAGCATTTT
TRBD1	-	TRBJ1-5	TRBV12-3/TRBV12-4	CASSSGTDPAAQHF	TGTGCCAGCAGTTCAGGGACAGACCCTGCGGCCCAGCATTTT
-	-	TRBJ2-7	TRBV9	CASSRGGTASYEQYF	TGTGCCAGCAGCCGGGGGGGGACAGCCTCCTACGAGCAGTACTTC
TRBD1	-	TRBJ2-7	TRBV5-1	CASSSGTETYEQYF	TGCGCCAGCAGCTCCGGGACAGAAACCTACGAGCAGTACTTC
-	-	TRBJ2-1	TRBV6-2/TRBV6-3	CASSGAGDRGSYNEQFF	TGTGCCAGCAGTGGAGCAGGGGACCGGGGCTCCTACAATGAGCAGTTCTTC
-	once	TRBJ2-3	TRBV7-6	CASIRHRTDTQYF	TGTGCCAGCATCCGGCACCGCACAGATACGCAGTATTTT
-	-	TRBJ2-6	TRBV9	CASSVEGSGANVLTF	TGTGCCAGCAGCGTAGAGGGGTCTGGGGCCAACGTCCTGACTTTC
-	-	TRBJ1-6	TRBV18	CASSPYPGTHNSPLHF	TGTGCCAGCTCACCATACCCGGGAACCCATAATTCACCCCTCCACTTT
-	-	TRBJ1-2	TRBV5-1	CASSLGDGLYGYTF	TGCGCCAGCAGCTTGGGGGACGGCCTCTATGGCTACACCTTC
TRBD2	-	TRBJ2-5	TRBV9	CASSVGAGEEETQYF	TGTGCCAGCAGCGTAGGAGCGGGAGAGGAAGAGACCCAGTACTTC
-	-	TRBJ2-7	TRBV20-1	CSARFTGEQYF	TGCAGTGCTAGGTTTACGGGCGAGCAGTACTTC
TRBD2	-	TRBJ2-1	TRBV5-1	CATSAGGEGYNEQFF	TGCGCCACCTCAGCGGGAGGAGAGGGCTACAATGAGCAGTTCTTC
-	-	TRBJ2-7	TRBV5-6	CASSLERGRNTYEQYF	TGTGCCAGCAGCTTGGAACGGGGACGGAACACCTACGAGCAGTACTTC
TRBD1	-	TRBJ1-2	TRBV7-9	CASSPGTGGYGYTF	TGTGCCAGCAGCCCCGGGACAGGGGGCTATGGCTACACCTTC
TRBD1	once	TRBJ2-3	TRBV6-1	CASSAGTGRTDTQYF	TGTGCCAGCAGTGCTGGGACAGGGCGCACAGATACGCAGTATTTT
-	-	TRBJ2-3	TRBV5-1	CASSLEPSGTDTQYF	TGCGCCAGCAGCTTGGAACCTAGCGGCACAGATACGCAGTATTTT
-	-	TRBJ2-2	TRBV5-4	CATSVWAANTGELFF	TGTGCCACCTCGGTGTGGGCGGCGAACACCGGGGAGCTGTTTTTT
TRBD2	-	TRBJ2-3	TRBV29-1	CSVEDPLAGTGTDTQYF	TGCAGCGTTGAAGATCCCCTAGCGGGTACGGGCACAGATACGCAGTATTTT
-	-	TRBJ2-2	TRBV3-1	CASSRQSRGELFF	TGTGCCAGCAGCCGACAGAGCCGCGGGGAGCTGTTTTTT
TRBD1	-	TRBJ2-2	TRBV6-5	CASSYGQGSPNTGELFF	TGTGCCAGCAGTTACGGACAGGGGAGTCCGAACACCGGGGAGCTGTTTTTT
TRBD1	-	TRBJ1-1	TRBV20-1	CSARDRGPTEAFF	TGCAGTGCTAGGGACAGGGGGCCCACTGAAGCTTTCTTT
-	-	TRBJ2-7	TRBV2	CASSEERSYEQYF	TGTGCCAGCAGTGAAGAGAGGAGCTACGAGCAGTACTTC
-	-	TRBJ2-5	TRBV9	CASSVGVAEHQETQYF	TGTGCCAGCAGCGTAGGTGTAGCGGAGCATCAAGAGACCCAGTACTTC
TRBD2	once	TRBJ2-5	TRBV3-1	CASRLAGIVQETQYF	TGTGCCAGCAGACTAGCGGGTATCGTCCAAGAGACCCAGTACTTC
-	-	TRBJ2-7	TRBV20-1	CSARSENSYEQYF	TGCAGTGCTAGGTCGGAAAACTCCTACGAGCAGTACTTC
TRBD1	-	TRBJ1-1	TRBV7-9	CASSLGDRDRNTEAFF	TGTGCCAGCAGCTTAGGGGACAGGGATAGGAACACTGAAGCTTTCTTT
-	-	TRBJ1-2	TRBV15	CATSRDRGNYGYTF	TGTGCCACCAGCAGAGATCGGGGGAACTATGGCTACACCTTC